This entry features one T cell receptor (beta chain) sequence. Per the germline V gene, CDR1 is SGHVS and CDR2 is FQNEAQ. The V end was cut by 3 bases, the J end by 2 bases, with 8 bases between. The CDR3 consists of 14 residues. Assay: immunoSEQ multiplex PCR; the TCRdb copy retains only in-frame clones and omits some. Of approximately 460,000 clones in the sample, 70% to 90% were seen once. This sample is part of a study of Ad26.COV2.S vaccination and SARS-CoV-2 variants. The overall study: In the study, Ad26.COV2.S was injected intramuscularly once, or twice 56 days apart.

This sample's treatment: approximately 18 received Ad26.COV2.S at low or high dose, single or two shots; several received placebo; per-sample allocation not given. The samples were gathered on day 63 after the first injection of vaccine or placebo. The sample consisted of peripheral blood, taken in a trial of Ad26.COV2.S vaccine versus placebo. J is TRBJ1-3 and V is TRBV7-8, with no clear D. The source is a person between 18 and 59 years old who received the Ad26.COV2.S COVID-19 vaccine or a placebo. This CDR3 reads CASSLGQPGNTIYF. CDR3 nucleotides: TGTGCCAGCAGCTTGGGTCAGCCTGGAAACACCATATATTTT. The full variable domain, its missing parts supplied by reference TRBV7-8 and TRBJ1-3, is GAGVSQSPRYKVAKRGQDVALRCDPISGHVSLFWYQQALGQGPEFLTYFQNEAQLDKSGLPSDRFFAERPEGSVSTLKIQRTQQEDSAVYLCASSLGQPGNTIYFGEGSWLTVV.